One and the same sample provided the 21 T cell receptor beta chains below, sequenced in a study of long-term antiretroviral therapy in people with HIV. The immunoSEQ assay was v3.0, run at survey level. Method: immunoSEQ multiplex PCR; TCRdb's copy keeps in-frame clones and lacks some. This table holds about 18,000 clones, approximately 80% found once. The sample consisted of unsorted PBMCs, taken 0.3 years after starting antiretroviral therapy. All receptors derive from a woman aged 45-65 years with HIV.

This chain joins TRBV29-1 and TRBJ1-6; no definite D call. This CDR3 spans 13 amino acids. Trimming removed 6 bases at V and 6 bases at J, with 12 bases between. Per the germline V gene, CDR1 is SQVTM and CDR2 is ANQGSEA. The CDR3 DNA sequence: TGCAGCGTCCGAGAGGGATTTAATTCACCCCTCCACTTT. Protein: CSVREGFNSPLHF.

V gene TRBV2 combines with J gene TRBJ1-1; D not certain. V gave up 10 bases and J gave up 2 bases, with 8 bases separating them. CDR1 SNHLY and CDR2 FYNNEI come from the germline V gene. The CDR3 is 11 amino acids. The CDR3 DNA reads TGTGCCATAACGGACAACACTGAAGCTTTCTTT. Amino acids: CAITDNTEAFF.

This clone was counted a single time. The V gene is TRBV9, the J gene TRBJ1-6; D is ambiguous. Trimming took 0 bases from V and 5 from J, leaving 15 bases between them. Germline CDR1 and CDR2: SGDLS and YYNGEE. The CDR3 runs 17 residues. CDR3 sequence reads: CASSVDQFEGHNSPLHF. CDR3 in DNA: TGTGCCAGCAGCGTAGATCAGTTTGAAGGGCATAATTCACCCCTCCACTTT.

V usage is TRBV2 and J usage is TRBJ1-1; the match to TRBD1 covers 9 bases. From germline, CDR1 is SNHLY and CDR2 FYNNEI. V lost 5 bases, J lost 3 bases, and 4 bases stayed unmatched. The CDR3 runs to 14 residues. CDR3 sequence (DNA): TGTGCCAGCAGTCTACAGGGGGCGGACACTGAAGCTTTCTTT. This sequence encodes CASSLQGADTEAFF.

The rearrangement links TRBV19 to TRBJ1-3, with TRBD1 as a possible D gene (6 bases). In germline, CDR1 is LNHDA, CDR2 SQIVND (reference sequence). Trimming removed 2 bases at V and 0 bases at J, with 14 bases between. This CDR3 is 17 amino acids long. The CDR3 sequence: CASSIRGAASSGNTIYF. The DNA for the CDR3 is TGTGCCAGTAGTATAAGGGGGGCAGCGTCCTCTGGAAACACCATATATTTT.

The chain recombines TRBV20-1 with TRBJ2-1; TRBD2 matches at 7 bases. The CDR3 has 11 amino acids. From germline, CDR1 is DFQATT and CDR2 SNEGSKA (reference sequence). The J segment lost 13 bases and the V segment lost 4 bases, leaving 7 bases of the junction unmatched. The CDR3 DNA follows: TGCAGTGCTAAATCCGGACTAGTTCAGTTCTTC. It encodes CSAKSGLVQFF.

The chain joins TRBV27 to TRBJ1-1; 7 bases agree with TRBD1. Trimming cost V 4 bases and J 3 bases; bases outside gene matches: 5. The CDR3 is 14 amino acids. Per germline, CDR1 MNHEY and CDR2 SMNVEV (reference sequence). CDR3 sequence reads: CASSSQGVYTEAFF. The CDR3 DNA follows: TGTGCCAGCAGTTCGCAGGGGGTCTACACTGAAGCTTTCTTT.

The rearrangement joins TRBV4-1 to TRBJ2-5, with unresolved D. The CDR3 length is 16 residues. Looked up from germline, CDR1 is MGHRA and CDR2 is YSYEKL. The germline V and J ends were trimmed by 0 bases and 6 bases, with 17 bases remaining between them. In nucleotides, the CDR3 is TGCGCCAGCAGCCAAGAACGGCAACCCCCAATTCAGACCCAGTACTTC. Translating it yields CASSQERQPPIQTQYF.

The CDR3 reads CASSFSAGHEQFF. The CDR3 DNA sequence: TGTGCCAGCAGTTTTAGCGCAGGGCATGAGCAGTTCTTC. V is TRBV27 and J is TRBJ2-1; TRBD1 or TRBD2 may be the D gene (5 bases each). This CDR3 is 13 amino acids long. V lost 3 bases and J 8 bases, leaving 11 bases between the germline ends. The germline CDR1 and CDR2 sequences are MNHEY and SMNVEV (reference sequence).

V is TRBV30 and J is TRBJ2-1; 7 bases line up with TRBD1. Germline V CDR1 and CDR2: GTSNPN, SVGIG (reference sequence). The CDR3 has 14 amino acids. The V gene end was trimmed by 7 bases and the J gene end by 0 bases; junction bases not matched to a gene: 6. CDR3 nucleotide sequence: TGTGCCTACCTTAGACAGGGCTCCTACAATGAGCAGTTCTTC. Protein sequence: CAYLRQGSYNEQFF. Using reference TRBV30 and TRBJ2-1 for the parts outside the CDR3, the full variable domain is SQTIHQWPATLVQPVGSPLSLECTVEGTSNPNLYWYRQAAGRGLQLLFYSVGIGQISSEVPQNLSASRPQDRQFILSSKKLLLSDSGFYLCAYLRQGSYNEQFFGPGTRLTVL.

This chain connects TRBV4-1 to TRBJ2-2; D may be TRBD1 (7 bases). The CDR3 covers 16 residues. Germline V gene data show CDR1 as MGHRA and CDR2 as YSYEKL. V lost 4 bases to trimming and J lost 5 bases, with 17 bases between them. The CDR3 DNA is TGCGCCAGCAGCCCCCAGGGGGGCCCTGAGACCGGGGAGCTGTTTTTT. Protein sequence: CASSPQGGPETGELFF.

This sequence joins TRBV29-1 and TRBJ2-2; tentative D call: TRBD2 (7 bases). CDR1 and CDR2 from the germline V gene are SQVTM and ANQGSEA. The CDR3 covers 12 residues. Trimming cost V 6 bases and J 5 bases, with 10 bases left between them. The DNA of the CDR3 is TGCAGCGTCCGGGGGGCGACCGGGGAGCTGTTTTTT. Encoded protein: CSVRGATGELFF.

This chain connects TRBV5-1 to TRBJ2-2; weak D call: TRBD1 (5 bases). In germline, CDR1 is SGHRS, CDR2 YFSETQ. The CDR3 spans 16 residues. V was pared by 0 bases and J by 3 bases, with 12 bases between. CDR3 protein: CASSLAVFRDTGELFF. The CDR3 nucleotides are TGCGCCAGCAGCTTGGCCGTTTTCAGGGACACCGGGGAGCTGTTTTTT.

This chain uses TRBV7-2 with TRBJ1-5; D remains unclear. The CDR3 loop spans 13 amino acids. Germline values: CDR1 SGHTA, CDR2 FQGNSA. The V and J ends lost 1 base and 8 bases respectively, with 9 bases between them. The CDR3 is CASSLGIWEPQHF. CDR3 in DNA: TGTGCCAGCAGCTTAGGAATCTGGGAGCCCCAGCATTTT. Full variable domain (missing parts from reference TRBV7-2 and TRBJ1-5): GAGVSQSPSNKVTEKGKDVELRCDPISGHTALYWYRQSLGQGLEFLIYFQGNSAPDKSGLPSDRFSAERTGGSVSTLTIQRTQQEDSAVYLCASSLGIWEPQHFGDGTRLSIL.

The chain couples TRBV4-1 to TRBJ1-3; a possible D gene is TRBD1 (6 bases). V lost 1 base, J lost 5 bases, and 12 bases lay in between. The CDR3 spans 15 residues. Looked up from germline, CDR1 is MGHRA and CDR2 is YSYEKL. The CDR3 DNA is TGCGCCAGCAGCCAAGGAGAACAGGGCAGAAACACCATATATTTT. Translation gives CASSQGEQGRNTIYF.

This clone has only one observation. The chain links TRBV18 to TRBJ1-4, with D tentatively TRBD1 (5 bases). Deletions cut 2 bases from V and 11 bases from J, with 9 bases between. Germline V gene data show CDR1 as KGHSH and CDR2 as LQKENI. This CDR3 contains 12 residues. The CDR3 region has the DNA TGTGCCAGCTCACCATCCGCAGGGAAACTGTTTTTT. Residues: CASSPSAGKLFF.

The rearrangement links TRBV18 to TRBJ1-1; D remains unclear. CDR1 is KGHSH and CDR2 is LQKENI in the germline V gene. The CDR3 is 14 amino acids. The V end lost 3 bases, the J end lost 3 bases, and 11 bases lay between the germline ends. The DNA for the CDR3 is TGTGCCAGCTCACCCCCAAGTAAGGACACTGAAGCTTTCTTT. Its protein product is CASSPPSKDTEAFF.

This CDR3 is CASSSNALHRDVRTDTQYF. The CDR3 bases are TGTGCCAGCAGCTCAAACGCCTTGCACCGGGACGTTCGCACAGATACGCAGTATTTT. The V gene is TRBV7-8, the J gene TRBJ2-3; the D gene could be TRBD1 or TRBD2 (5 bases each). V was shortened by 4 bases and J by 1 base, with 24 bases between the two germline ends. This CDR3 has 19 residues. Germline CDR1 is SGHVS and CDR2 is FQNEAQ.

This clone has only a few counts. V is TRBV6-5 and J is TRBJ1-5; the D is unclear. V was cut by 4 bases and J by 4 bases, with 8 bases left in between. CDR1 and CDR2 (germline): MNHEY, SVGAGI. This CDR3 comprises 13 residues. The CDR3 DNA reads TGTGCCAGCAGTTTGTTGTTGAATCAGCCCCAGCATTTT. Translated: CASSLLLNQPQHF.

CDR3 in amino acids: CASSRDRGSGNTIYF. The CDR3 DNA reads TGTGCCAGCAGCCGGGACAGGGGATCTGGAAACACCATATATTTT. The chain combines TRBV7-6 with TRBJ1-3, with TRBD1 matching over 10 bases. Germline trimming cut 5 bases from V and 1 base from J; bases unmatched to any gene: 2. CDR1 is SGHVS, CDR2 FNYEAQ, per germline. This CDR3 is built from 15 residues.

This chain uses TRBV7-3 with TRBJ2-1; D is possibly TRBD2 (7 bases). This CDR3 has 19 amino acids. V dropped 1 base and J dropped 1 base, with 20 bases sitting between them. Germline V gene lookup returns CDR1 SGHTA and CDR2 FQGTGA. CDR3 DNA sequence: TGTGCCAGCAGCTTAATTGGGGGGGGGCCAAGTCCGTCCTACAATGAGCAGTTCTTC. This codes for CASSLIGGGPSPSYNEQFF.